This is a list of T cell receptor beta chains from one sample in a study of blood T cell repertoires in COVID-19. The data were produced by immunoSEQ multiplex PCR, yet TCRdb's version contains in-frame clones alone and is incomplete. Found here are some 120,000 clones, around four fifths of them singletons; the top ten hold around 7.6%. Sequencing was done on a sample of peripheral blood. The receptor source for this set is a man in his 70s with active or convalescent COVID-19. Both conserved end residues are part of each CDR3. The D gene is left open where the match is weak. A row's size may be missing; if present it is once, few, many or a size class.

CDR3 DNA: TGTGCCAGCTCAACAGGGATGAACACTGAAGCTTTCTTT; CDR3 protein: CASSTGMNTEAFF; V gene: TRBV18; J gene: TRBJ1-1; D gene: .; clone size: .
CDR3 DNA: TGTGCCAGCAGTAGGGGCAGGGGATCAGATACGCAGTATTTT; CDR3 protein: CASSRGRGSDTQYF; V gene: TRBV6-5; J gene: TRBJ2-3; D gene: .; clone size: .
CDR3 DNA: TGTGCCAGTAGTATAGTAGTTGGTGTCAGCACAGGAAGTCAGCCCCAGCATTTT; CDR3 protein: CASSIVVGVSTGSQPQHF; V gene: TRBV19; J gene: TRBJ1-5; D gene: .; clone size: .
CDR3 DNA: TGTGCCAGCAGCTCCCCTGAGGACAGGGCTGCTGGCTATGGCTACACCTTC; CDR3 protein: CASSSPEDRAAGYGYTF; V gene: TRBV7-2; J gene: TRBJ1-2; D gene: TRBD1; clone size: .
CDR3 DNA: TGTGCCAGCAGCGTTTCAGGGGCCCTAAGCTCCTACAATGAGCAGTTCTTC; CDR3 protein: CASSVSGALSSYNEQFF; V gene: TRBV9; J gene: TRBJ2-1; D gene: .; clone size: .
CDR3 DNA: TGTGCCAGCAGTAACAGTAAACAGCCCCAGCATTTT; CDR3 protein: CASSNSKQPQHF; V gene: TRBV6-5; J gene: TRBJ1-5; D gene: .; clone size: .
CDR3 DNA: TGTGCCACCAGCAGGACTAGGAATGAGCAGTTCTTC; CDR3 protein: CATSRTRNEQFF; V gene: TRBV24-1; J gene: TRBJ2-1; D gene: TRBD2; clone size: .
CDR3 DNA: TGTGCCAGCAGTGAGGCCAGGGGGCAAACCGGGGAGCTGTTTTTT; CDR3 protein: CASSEARGQTGELFF; V gene: TRBV6-4; J gene: TRBJ2-2; D gene: TRBD1; clone size: .
CDR3 DNA: TGTGCCAGCAGTGTAGGGGGCGCAGCGGTCATGAACACTGAAGCTTTCTTT; CDR3 protein: CASSVGGAAVMNTEAFF; V gene: TRBV28; J gene: TRBJ1-1; D gene: TRBD1; clone size: .
CDR3 DNA: TGCGCCAGCGGTCGGGGCGGGACTAACACCGGGGAGCTGTTTTTT; CDR3 protein: CASGRGGTNTGELFF; V gene: TRBV5-1; J gene: TRBJ2-2; D gene: .; clone size: .
CDR3 DNA: TGTGCCAGCAGACAGACAGGGGGATCCTACAATGAGCAGTTCTTC; CDR3 protein: CASRQTGGSYNEQFF; V gene: TRBV25-1; J gene: TRBJ2-1; D gene: TRBD1; clone size: .
CDR3 DNA: TGTGCCAGCTCACCACCGGCGACAGGGTTCGAGCAGTACTTC; CDR3 protein: CASSPPATGFEQYF; V gene: TRBV18; J gene: TRBJ2-7; D gene: TRBD1; clone size: .
CDR3 DNA: TGTGCCAGCAGTTACCAGGGGTATTCTGAAGCTTTCTTT; CDR3 protein: CASSYQGYSEAFF; V gene: TRBV6-6; J gene: TRBJ1-1; D gene: .; clone size: .
CDR3 DNA: TGCGCCAGCTCCGAGGGAACCTACAATGAGCAGTTCTTC; CDR3 protein: CASSEGTYNEQFF; V gene: TRBV5-1; J gene: TRBJ2-1; D gene: .; clone size: .
CDR3 DNA: TGTGCCAGTTCGACAGGGCGAGGGAAGCAGTACTTC; CDR3 protein: CASSTGRGKQYF; V gene: TRBV5-3; J gene: TRBJ2-7; D gene: TRBD1; clone size: .
CDR3 DNA: TGTGCCAGCAGCAAACAGGTCCGCGCTGCTTTCTTT; CDR3 protein: CASSKQVRAAFF; V gene: TRBV2; J gene: TRBJ1-1; D gene: .; clone size: .
CDR3 DNA: TGTGCCAGCAGCCCCCGGGTAATGCGAGGGACTGAAGCTTTCTTT; CDR3 protein: CASSPRVMRGTEAFF; V gene: TRBV7-2; J gene: TRBJ1-1; D gene: .; clone size: .
CDR3 DNA: TGTGCCAGCAGTCGGACTAGAGGGCGTACCGGGGAGCTGTTTTTT; CDR3 protein: CASSRTRGRTGELFF; V gene: TRBV28; J gene: TRBJ2-2; D gene: TRBD2; clone size: .
CDR3 DNA: TGTGCCAGCAGGGCCGACAGGGGAAGTTGGAATGAGCAGTTCTTC; CDR3 protein: CASRADRGSWNEQFF; V gene: TRBV7-2; J gene: TRBJ2-1; D gene: TRBD1; clone size: .
CDR3 DNA: TGTGCCAGCAGCTTGATTTCAGGGGCGATCACCGGGGAGCTGTTTTTT; CDR3 protein: CASSLISGAITGELFF; V gene: TRBV5-6; J gene: TRBJ2-2; D gene: .; clone size: .
CDR3 DNA: TGCGCCAGCAGCGCCCGGACAGTTTCGAGGCTCTATAATTCACCCCTCCACTTT; CDR3 protein: CASSARTVSRLYNSPLHF; V gene: TRBV10-1; J gene: TRBJ1-6; D gene: .; clone size: .
CDR3 DNA: TGTGCCAGCAGCCCCACAGACCGGGAGACCCAGTACTTC; CDR3 protein: CASSPTDRETQYF; V gene: TRBV11-2; J gene: TRBJ2-5; D gene: .; clone size: .
CDR3 DNA: TGTGCCAGCAGAACAGGGTTGTCTGGCTACACCTTC; CDR3 protein: CASRTGLSGYTF; V gene: TRBV28; J gene: TRBJ1-2; D gene: .; clone size: .
CDR3 DNA: TGTGCCAGCTCACGTGCGGGAGGAGTCAATGAGCAGTTCTTC; CDR3 protein: CASSRAGGVNEQFF; V gene: TRBV18; J gene: TRBJ2-1; D gene: TRBD2; clone size: .
CDR3 DNA: TGTGCCAGCAGCTCCCCTTTGGGACAGGGGGGCGGCTACACCTTC; CDR3 protein: CASSSPLGQGGGYTF; V gene: TRBV28; J gene: TRBJ1-2; D gene: TRBD1; clone size: few
CDR3 DNA: TGTGCCAGTACCCCCGCGGGGTCCGGCCAGCCCCAGCATTTT; CDR3 protein: CASTPAGSGQPQHF; V gene: TRBV19; J gene: TRBJ1-5; D gene: .; clone size: .
CDR3 DNA: TGTGCCAGCAGCTTACAGGAGGACTATGGCTACACCTTC; CDR3 protein: CASSLQEDYGYTF; V gene: TRBV11-3; J gene: TRBJ1-2; D gene: .; clone size: many
CDR3 DNA: TGTGCCACCAGCAAGGGTCAGCAGGGAACAGGGCTGGGCAATCAGCCCCAGCATTTT; CDR3 protein: CATSKGQQGTGLGNQPQHF; V gene: TRBV15; J gene: TRBJ1-5; D gene: .; clone size: few
CDR3 DNA: TGTGCCAGCAGCTTAGGCCAGGAGACCCAGTACTTC; CDR3 protein: CASSLGQETQYF; V gene: TRBV7-8; J gene: TRBJ2-5; D gene: .; clone size: .
CDR3 DNA: TGTGCCAGCAGTTACTCGCGGGCGTCGTCCTACGAGCAGTACTTC; CDR3 protein: CASSYSRASSYEQYF; V gene: TRBV6-5; J gene: TRBJ2-7; D gene: .; clone size: .
CDR3 DNA: TGTGCCAGCTCAGCCACGGGCCAGGGGCAGCCCCAGCATTTT; CDR3 protein: CASSATGQGQPQHF; V gene: TRBV18; J gene: TRBJ1-5; D gene: .; clone size: .
CDR3 DNA: TGTGCCAGTTCATATCGGGCCTACAATGAGCAGTTCTTC; CDR3 protein: CASSYRAYNEQFF; V gene: TRBV11-3; J gene: TRBJ2-1; D gene: .; clone size: .
CDR3 DNA: TGTGCCAGCAGCTTGCACGGAGGGAACACTGAAGCTTTCTTT; CDR3 protein: CASSLHGGNTEAFF; V gene: TRBV5-5; J gene: TRBJ1-1; D gene: .; clone size: .
CDR3 DNA: TGTGCCAGCAGCTTAAGCATGCAGGGCGCTGAAGCTTTCTTT; CDR3 protein: CASSLSMQGAEAFF; V gene: TRBV7-8; J gene: TRBJ1-1; D gene: .; clone size: few
CDR3 DNA: TGTGCCAGCATAAAAGGACTAGGTCCCTACGAGCAGTACTTC; CDR3 protein: CASIKGLGPYEQYF; V gene: TRBV6-5; J gene: TRBJ2-7; D gene: TRBD2; clone size: .
CDR3 DNA: TGTGCCAGCGCTGAGGATCAGGGAGGTTTAAGTGAAGCTTTCTTT; CDR3 protein: CASAEDQGGLSEAFF; V gene: TRBV21-1; J gene: TRBJ1-1; D gene: .; clone size: .
CDR3 DNA: TGTGCCAGCAGCCCAGGGGCAATGAACACTGAAGCTTTCTTT; CDR3 protein: CASSPGAMNTEAFF; V gene: TRBV28; J gene: TRBJ1-1; D gene: .; clone size: .
CDR3 DNA: TGTGCCAGCAGCTTAGGTGGCTTCTTCAAGACCCAGTACTTC; CDR3 protein: CASSLGGFFKTQYF; V gene: TRBV13; J gene: TRBJ2-5; D gene: .; clone size: .
CDR3 DNA: TGTGCCAGCAGTAGCCAGGGCCACGAGCAGTACTTC; CDR3 protein: CASSSQGHEQYF; V gene: TRBV6-5; J gene: TRBJ2-7; D gene: .; clone size: .
CDR3 DNA: TGTGCCAGCAGCTTCGGACTACTTAATGGCTACACCTTC; CDR3 protein: CASSFGLLNGYTF; V gene: TRBV11-2; J gene: TRBJ1-2; D gene: .; clone size: .
CDR3 DNA: TGTGCCATCAGTGAGACGCGGGGGGGAAGCTACAATGAGCAGTTCTTC; CDR3 protein: CAISETRGGSYNEQFF; V gene: TRBV10-3; J gene: TRBJ2-1; D gene: TRBD2; clone size: .
CDR3 DNA: TGTGCCAGCAGCGCCCGTAGCGGGGATTTGGGTGAGCAGTTCTTC; CDR3 protein: CASSARSGDLGEQFF; V gene: TRBV7-9; J gene: TRBJ2-1; D gene: TRBD2; clone size: many
CDR3 DNA: TGTGCCAGTAGTCTGGGGGGGGGCCCCTACGAGCAGTACTTC; CDR3 protein: CASSLGGGPYEQYF; V gene: TRBV19; J gene: TRBJ2-7; D gene: .; clone size: once